The TCR beta chain under discussion was sequenced for a study of blood T cell repertoires in COVID-19. The wider study: COVID-19 samples collected from the United States, Italy and Spain covered acute and convalescent phases.

How the authors handled the data: Counts of nucleated cells, estimated from reference gene primer amplification, were obtained. TCRdb keeps only in-frame clones here, not all; method: immunoSEQ multiplex PCR. V and J calls and clone size come straight from that table; D and trimming were deduced from the DNA. The table shows approximately 120,000 clones, with around 82% occurring only once. Germline V lookup: CDR1 SNHLY, CDR2 FYNNEI. This CDR3 contains 14 residues. V shed 7 bases, J shed 4 bases, and the junction held 4 bases outside the gene matches. The TCR was taken from a human donor in a cohort sampled during active or convalescent COVID-19. Sequenced: peripheral blood. V gene TRBV2 combines with J gene TRBJ2-2; 9 bases agree with TRBD2. CDR3 residues: CASILAGLTGELFF. CDR3 nucleotides: TGTGCCAGCATACTAGCGGGCCTCACCGGGGAGCTGTTTTTT.